This T cell receptor (beta chain) emerged from a study of T cells in Graves' hyperthyroidism and ophthalmopathy. Whole-study results and caveats: Ophthalmopathy got predicted by the model a median approximately six months before its onset. Most thyroid-expanded clonotypes above 0.001 were also found in blood.

TCR beta CDR3 sequences were amplified from RNA transcripts. Carried out on the TCR CDR3, a first-round RT-PCR used the HTBI primer set. TCRdb re-called the multiplex PCR reads through MiXCR, storing one row per CDR3 protein. The sample consists of hundreds of thousands of distinct CDR3 sequences, less than 25% of them appearing once. Germline values: CDR1 DFQATT, CDR2 SNEGSKA (reference sequence). This CDR3 is built from 13 residues. Trimming cost V 3 bases and J 2 bases, with 11 bases left between them. Each person with ophthalmopathy scored at least 3 on the Clinical Activity Score, reached NOSPECS grade 4 or higher, and had been ill under 3 months. Diagnostic assessment was based on clinical symptoms, serum thyroxine and TRAb, thyroid ultrasound and orbital computed tomography. This clonotype was counted between two and nine times. The antigen is not known.

The chain couples TRBV20-1 to TRBJ2-7, with D unresolved. The TCR comes from a man aged 25 to 40 with Graves' ophthalmopathy. Specimen: blood. This chain's CDR3 is CSASFAVAYEQYF. CDR3 DNA: TGCAGTGCTAGCTTTGCCGTAGCCTACGAGCAGTACTTC.